The present T cell receptor beta chain was sequenced within a study of cytomegalovirus exposure and HLA in healthy donors. Points from the study as a whole: With later analysis, a missense DCLRE1C variant became linked to TCR beta V- and J-gene trimming. Sequencing artifact likely explains a cluster of highly shared sequence variants. CMV serostatus was the only recorded immune exposure for donors.

Primers for the PCR totalled 60 Vbeta and 13 Jbeta. Clones were sequenced by immunoSEQ multiplex PCR, and TCRdb holds only the in-frame ones, with some missing. Among about 120,000 clones listed, 77% were seen once. Comments on this clone: Its antigen is unidentified.

The CDR3 spans 15 residues. The trim removed 3 bases at V and 8 bases at J, leaving 7 bases unmatched. Germline V gene data show CDR1 as SEHNR and CDR2 as FQNEAQ (reference sequence). Sequencing was carried out using PBMCs. The chain carries TRBV7-9 and TRBJ1-6; 7 bases line up with TRBD1. This TCR was sampled from a man aged 18 to 30 in good health and CMV-seropositive. This CDR3 reads CASSFGTAVYSPLHF. In DNA, the CDR3 is TGTGCCAGCAGCTTTGGGACAGCAGTTTATTCACCCCTCCACTTT.